The subject of this entry is one T cell receptor (beta chain). Its antigen is still unknown. The PCR contained 60 Vbeta and 13 Jbeta primers. The table came from immunoSEQ multiplex PCR; TCRdb's copy has only in-frame clones and leaves some out. This sample has roughly 220,000 clones, with roughly 80% found just once. The data stem from a study of cytomegalovirus exposure and HLA in healthy donors. General observations from the study: It was reportedly the case that the classifier diagnosed cytomegalovirus status with high specificity and sensitivity. Most sequenced TCRs were rare (though some public TCRs occurred in many donors). In a later analysis, TCR beta V- and J-gene trimming showed a link to a missense DCLRE1C variant.

There are 14 residues in the CDR3. Trimming pared 0 bases from V and 3 bases from J, leaving 8 bases between. CDR1 is MNHEY, CDR2 SMNVEV, per germline (reference sequence). The sample comprised PBMCs. The source of this sequence is a man aged 25-40 years in good health and CMV-seronegative. V usage is TRBV27 and J usage is TRBJ1-2; D ambiguous. The CDR3 spells CASSLSNSHYGYTF. In nucleotides, the CDR3 is TGTGCCAGCAGTTTATCGAACAGCCACTATGGCTACACCTTC.